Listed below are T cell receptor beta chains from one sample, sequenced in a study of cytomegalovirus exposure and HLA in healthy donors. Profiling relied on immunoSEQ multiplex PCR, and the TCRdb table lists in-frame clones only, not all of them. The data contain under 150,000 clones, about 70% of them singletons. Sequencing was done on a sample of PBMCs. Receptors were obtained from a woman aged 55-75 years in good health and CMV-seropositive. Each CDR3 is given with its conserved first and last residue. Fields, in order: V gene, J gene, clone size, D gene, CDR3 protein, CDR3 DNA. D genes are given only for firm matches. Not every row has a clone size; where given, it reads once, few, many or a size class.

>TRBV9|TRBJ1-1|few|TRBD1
CASTEQGAAFEAFF
TGTGCCAGCACCGAACAGGGGGCGGCCTTTGAGGCTTTCTTT
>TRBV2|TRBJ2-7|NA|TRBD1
CASSEDRGVQDEQYF
TGTGCCAGCAGTGAGGACAGGGGTGTTCAGGACGAGCAGTACTTC
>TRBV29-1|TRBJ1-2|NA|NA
CSVEDRGRVASFNYGYTF
TGCAGCGTTGAAGATCGAGGCAGGGTGGCAAGTTTTAACTATGGCTACACCTTC
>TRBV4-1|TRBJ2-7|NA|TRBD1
CASSQERTGGYEQYF
TGCGCCAGCAGCCAAGAACGGACAGGGGGCTACGAGCAGTACTTC
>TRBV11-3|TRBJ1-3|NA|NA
CASRGDSGNTIYF
TGTGCCAGCAGAGGGGACTCTGGAAACACCATATATTTT
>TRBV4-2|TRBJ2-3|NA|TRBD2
CASSLTGTSGGGTDTQYF
TGTGCCAGCAGCCTAACCGGGACTAGCGGGGGAGGCACAGATACGCAGTATTTT
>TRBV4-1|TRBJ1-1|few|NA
CASSQGRGPGENTEAFF
TGCGCCAGCAGCCAAGGGCGGGGGCCCGGGGAGAACACTGAAGCTTTCTTT
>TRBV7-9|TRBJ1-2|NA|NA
CASSLVSEYGYTF
TGTGCCAGCAGCTTAGTTAGTGAATATGGCTACACCTTC
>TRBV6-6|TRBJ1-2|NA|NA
CASSYSRASYGYTF
TGTGCCAGCAGTTACTCGAGGGCCAGCTATGGCTACACCTTC
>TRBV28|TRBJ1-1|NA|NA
CASSLSTGEAFF
TGTGCCAGCAGTTTATCGACAGGTGAAGCTTTCTTT
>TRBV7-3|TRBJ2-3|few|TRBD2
CASSPGLATDTQYF
TGTGCCAGCAGCCCCGGACTAGCAACAGATACGCAGTATTTT
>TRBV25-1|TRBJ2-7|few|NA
CASSELGGRLSEQYF
TGTGCCAGCAGTGAATTAGGGGGAAGGCTGTCCGAGCAGTACTTC
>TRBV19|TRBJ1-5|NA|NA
CASSMRTDQSPQHF
TGTGCCAGTAGTATGAGGACAGACCAATCGCCCCAGCATTTT
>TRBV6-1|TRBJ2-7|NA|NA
CASSLIPGLEEEQYF
TGTGCCAGCAGCCTAATTCCGGGTCTCGAGGAAGAGCAGTACTTC
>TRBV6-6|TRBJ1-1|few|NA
CASSSPGPGDTEAFF
TGTGCCAGCAGTTCTCCTGGACCCGGGGACACTGAAGCTTTCTTT
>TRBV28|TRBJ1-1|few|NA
CASSLQVRTEAFF
TGTGCCAGCAGTTTGCAGGTCCGGACTGAAGCTTTCTTT
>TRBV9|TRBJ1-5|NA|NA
CASSVEGAGQPQHF
TGTGCCAGCAGCGTAGAAGGGGCTGGGCAGCCCCAGCATTTT
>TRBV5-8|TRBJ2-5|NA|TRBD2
CASSPGGTSGLSQETQYF
TGTGCCAGTAGCCCCGGCGGGACTAGCGGGCTTTCCCAAGAGACCCAGTACTTC
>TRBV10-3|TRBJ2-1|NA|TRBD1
CAINPDRGYNEQFF
TGTGCCATCAACCCAGACAGGGGCTACAATGAGCAGTTCTTC
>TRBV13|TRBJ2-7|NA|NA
CASSPATLVAEQYF
TGTGCCAGCAGCCCCGCAACACTAGTTGCCGAGCAGTACTTC
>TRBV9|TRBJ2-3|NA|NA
CASSPGAGGTDTQYF
TGTGCCAGCAGCCCGGGGGCGGGGGGCACAGATACGCAGTATTTT
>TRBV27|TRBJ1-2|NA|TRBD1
CASSQQGDRGYTF
TGTGCCAGCAGTCAACAGGGGGACCGTGGCTACACCTTC
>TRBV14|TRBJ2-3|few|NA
CASSPLGSTDTQYF
TGTGCCAGCAGCCCTTTGGGCAGCACAGATACGCAGTATTTT
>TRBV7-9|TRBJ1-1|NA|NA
CASSGQRRDTEAFF
TGTGCCAGCAGCGGACAGCGACGGGACACTGAAGCTTTCTTT
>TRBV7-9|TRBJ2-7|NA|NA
CASSLVSWASSYEQYF
TGTGCCAGCAGCTTAGTGAGTTGGGCGAGCTCCTACGAGCAGTACTTC
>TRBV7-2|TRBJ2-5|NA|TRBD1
CASSLNRGRGETQYF
TGTGCCAGCAGCTTAAACAGGGGAAGAGGAGAGACCCAGTACTTC
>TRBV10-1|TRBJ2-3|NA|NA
CASTEFGTRSTDTQYF
TGCGCCAGCACTGAGTTTGGGACACGAAGCACAGATACGCAGTATTTT
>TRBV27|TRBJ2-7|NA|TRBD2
CASRNSGGAYEQYF
TGTGCCAGCAGGAATAGCGGGGGGGCCTACGAGCAGTACTTC
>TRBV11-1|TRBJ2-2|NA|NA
CASSLLNTGELFF
TGTGCCAGCAGCCTTCTTAACACCGGGGAGCTGTTTTTT
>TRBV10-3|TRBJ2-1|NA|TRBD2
CAISAGVYNEQFF
TGTGCCATCAGCGCGGGGGTCTACAATGAGCAGTTCTTC
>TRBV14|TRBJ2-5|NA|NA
CASSQVRTPKETQYF
TGTGCCAGCAGCCAAGTTAGGACTCCGAAAGAGACCCAGTACTTC
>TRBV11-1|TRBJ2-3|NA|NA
CASSDPRGGDTQYF
TGTGCCAGCAGCGACCCCAGGGGCGGAGATACGCAGTATTTT